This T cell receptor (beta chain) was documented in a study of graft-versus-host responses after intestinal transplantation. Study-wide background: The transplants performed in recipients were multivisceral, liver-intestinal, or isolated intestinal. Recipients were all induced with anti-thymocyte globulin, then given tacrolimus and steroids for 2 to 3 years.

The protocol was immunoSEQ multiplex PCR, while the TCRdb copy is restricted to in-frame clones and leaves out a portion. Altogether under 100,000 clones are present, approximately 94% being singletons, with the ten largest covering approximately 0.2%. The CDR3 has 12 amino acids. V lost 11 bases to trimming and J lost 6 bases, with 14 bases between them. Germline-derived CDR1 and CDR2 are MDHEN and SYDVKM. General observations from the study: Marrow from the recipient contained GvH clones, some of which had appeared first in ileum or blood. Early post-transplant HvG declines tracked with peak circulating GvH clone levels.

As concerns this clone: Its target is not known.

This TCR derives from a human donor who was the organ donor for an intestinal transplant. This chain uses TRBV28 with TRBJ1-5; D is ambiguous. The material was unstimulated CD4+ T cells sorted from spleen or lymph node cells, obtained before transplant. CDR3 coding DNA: TGTGCCGCCCGGAGGGTCGGTCAGCCCCAGCATTTT. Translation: CAARRVGQPQHF.